What follows are 5 T cell receptor beta chains derived from one specimen sequenced in a study of T-cell reconstitution after alpha-beta-depleted transplantation in children. Unique molecular identifiers featured in how the TCRbeta library was prepared. TCRdb itself ran the PCR reads through MiXCR, one entry per CDR3 protein. The sample records roughly 590,000 distinct CDR3 sequences, around 16% being singletons. The source material was PBMCs from the stem cell graft donor, sampled from the stem cell graft. The receptors were sampled from a human donor who donated a stem cell graft to a child with acute myeloid leukemia.

This clonotype has ten or more counts. This chain connects TRBV20-1 to TRBJ1-5; 7 nucleotides agree with TRBD1. The CDR3 totals 12 residues. V gave up 6 bases and J gave up 5 bases; unmatched junction bases: 4. Germline V lookup: CDR1 DFQATT, CDR2 SNEGSKA (reference sequence). CDR3 sequence reads: CSAGTEDQPQHF. The DNA for the CDR3 is TGCAGTGCCGGGACAGAGGATCAGCCCCAGCATTTT.

V is TRBV5-1 and J is TRBJ1-1; weak D call: TRBD1 (5 bases). The CDR3 sequence is 16 residues long. The germline CDR1 and CDR2 sequences are SGHRS and YFSETQ. Trimming stripped 0 bases from V and 4 bases from J, with 16 bases between. DNA of the CDR3: TGCGCCAGCAGCTTGGAGCTCAGGCAGGGTGGCACTGAAGCTTTCTTT. It is translated as CASSLELRQGGTEAFF. The entire variable domain, with the rest obtained from reference TRBV5-1 and TRBJ1-1, is as follows: KAGVTQTPRYLIKTRGQQVTLSCSPISGHRSVSWYQQTPGQGLQFLFEYFSETQRNKGNFPGRFSGRQFSNSRSEMNVSTLELGDSALYLCASSLELRQGGTEAFFGQGTRLTVV.

This clonotype occurred many times. CDR3 coding DNA: TGTGCCAGCAGCTTGGCCGGAAGAAGCTATGGCTACACCTTC. This sequence encodes CASSLAGRSYGYTF. The chain combines TRBV5-6 with TRBJ1-2, with D unclear. The CDR3 has 14 amino acids. Per germline, CDR1 SGHDT and CDR2 YYEEEE. V was cut by 0 bases and J by 4 bases, with 10 bases left in between.

The chain has TRBV7-9 and TRBJ1-4; D unclear. CDR1 SEHNR and CDR2 FQNEAQ come from the germline V gene (reference sequence). Trimming took off 1 base at V and 5 bases at J, with 8 bases between the two ends. CDR3 length equals 14 residues. The CDR3 loop reads CASSLGQDNEKLFF. The CDR3 nucleotides read TGTGCCAGCAGCTTAGGACAAGACAATGAAAAACTGTTTTTT.

This clonotype has a handful of counts. The CDR3 DNA follows: TGTGCCAGCAGCTTAGGGGCGCCTCTGGACTACAATGAGCAGTTCTTC. Amino acid sequence: CASSLGAPLDYNEQFF. The chain joins TRBV7-9 to TRBJ2-1; D not resolved. CDR3 length: 16 amino acids. The ends were cut back, 1 base at V and 3 bases at J, with 13 bases in the middle. Germline V gene lookup returns CDR1 SEHNR and CDR2 FQNEAQ (reference sequence).